Listed below are T cell receptor beta chains from one sample, sequenced in a study of Ad26.COV2.S vaccination and SARS-CoV-2 variants. Clones were read by immunoSEQ multiplex PCR, and TCRdb kept only the in-frame ones, dropping some. The table lists around 310,000 clones, approximately 87% of them singletons. The material sequenced was peripheral blood, taken in a trial of Ad26.COV2.S vaccine versus placebo. The receptors stem from a person aged 18-65 years who received the Ad26.COV2.S COVID-19 vaccine or a placebo. Both conserved end residues are part of each CDR3.

TRBV4-1	CASSQDIQGSRNQPQHF
TRBV7-9	CASSPVKGAPANEQFF
TRBV6-2/TRBV6-3	CASSYTEFGQGSTDTQYF
TRBV28	CASSLLRETQYF
TRBV11-3	CASRGTSGSPDTQYF
TRBV4-3	CASSQDVRGNYGYTF
TRBV18	CASSPGRETQYF
TRBV28	CASSPGRGTQPQHF
TRBV7-9	CASIHQGGGAAPEAFF
TRBV6-1	CASELYRGEGGGYTF
TRBV19	CASSHNHALVRNEQYF
TRBV18	CASSPLDRGTEAFF
TRBV6-2/TRBV6-3	CASSSGLAVGGEKTQYF
TRBV11-2	CASSYGTGRHEQYF
TRBV25-1	CASSEWQVGANEQFF
TRBV5-1	CASRTGNTEAFF
TRBV6-5	CASSSGPTRGNTIYF
TRBV10-3	CATRGAGIKETQYF
TRBV11-2	CASSLVVGGPPKETQYF
TRBV29-1	CSVEKQGRNQPQHF
TRBV29-1	CSAGGGRTSTYEQYF
TRBV6-2/TRBV6-3	CASTPTGYNSPLHF
TRBV4-3	CASSETTGGTDTQYF
TRBV7-9	CARTNSEGGTDTQYF
TRBV30	CAWSPGTGSLAGELFF
TRBV30	CAWSPGGQPQHF
TRBV10-3	CAISPSALNTGELFF
TRBV3-1/TRBV3-2	CASSPPGPRTEAFF
TRBV5-4	CASSLEDTQYF
TRBV7-2	CASSPRGGTEAFF
TRBV18	CASSWQGWSNQPQHF
TRBV27	CASSFRAFPPLHF
TRBV9	CASSVGSGANVLTF
TRBV7-5	CARSPPAGGSYNEQFF
TRBV13	CASSPVGRTDTQYF
TRBV4-1	CASSPSLSNQPQHF
TRBV9	CASSDSAWTGGGTLLYNEQFF
TRBV6-1	CASSEAGRDTEAFF
TRBV4-3	CASSQDGQGRNEQFF
TRBV24-1	CATSDSGYEQFF
TRBV5-5	CASSLDAGREAFF
TRBV7-9	CASSALTANTEAFF
TRBV4-3	CASSQDMLAAGANVLTF
TRBV5-1	CASSLGTTEAFF
TRBV28	CASSFDLAGIDTDTQYF
TRBV10-1	CASSEQSLGGELFF